This T cell receptor (beta chain) comes out of a study of monozygotic twins with inflammatory bowel disease. The CDR3 is 13 residues long. Reanalyzing the 5' RACE reads, TCRdb keeps one entry per CDR3 protein, without DNA. In total, the table holds some 300,000 distinct CDR3 sequences. The chain combines TRBV12-3 or TRBV12-4 with TRBJ1-5. Sequenced input: blood. This clonotype originated in a human donor with ulcerative colitis or Crohn's disease, or a healthy co-twin of an affected twin (not recorded which). CDR3 in amino acids: CASSLVEDQPQHF.